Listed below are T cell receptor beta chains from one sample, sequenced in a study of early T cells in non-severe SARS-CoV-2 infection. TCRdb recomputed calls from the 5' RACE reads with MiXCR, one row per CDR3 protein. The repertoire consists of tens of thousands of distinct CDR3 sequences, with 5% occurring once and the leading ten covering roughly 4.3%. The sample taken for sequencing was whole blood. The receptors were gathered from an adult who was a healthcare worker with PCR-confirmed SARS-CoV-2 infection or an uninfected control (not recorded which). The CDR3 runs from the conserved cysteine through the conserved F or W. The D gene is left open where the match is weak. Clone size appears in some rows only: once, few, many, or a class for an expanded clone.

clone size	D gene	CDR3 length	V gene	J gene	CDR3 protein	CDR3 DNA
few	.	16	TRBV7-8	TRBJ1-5	CASSLVNGHSNQPQHF	TGTGCCAGCAGCTTAGTTAACGGCCATAGCAATCAGCCCCAGCATTTT
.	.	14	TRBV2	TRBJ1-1	CASSGSTSNTEAFF	TGTGCCAGCAGTGGCAGCACATCGAACACTGAAGCTTTCTTT
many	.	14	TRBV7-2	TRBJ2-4	CASSLAGGRNIQYF	TGTGCCAGCAGCTTAGCGGGGGGGCGAAACATTCAGTACTTC
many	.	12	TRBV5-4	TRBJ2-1	CASSLIENEQFF	TGTGCCAGCAGCTTAATCGAGAATGAGCAGTTCTTC
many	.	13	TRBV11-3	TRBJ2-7	CASSDGGDYEQYF	TGTGCCAGCAGCGATGGCGGGGACTACGAGCAGTACTTC
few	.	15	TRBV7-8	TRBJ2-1	CASSLRGPSYNEQFF	TGTGCCAGCAGCTTACGGGGGCCTTCCTACAATGAGCAGTTCTTC
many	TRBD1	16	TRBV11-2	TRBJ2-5	CASSSYLTGGQETQYF	TGTGCCAGCAGCTCGTACCTTACAGGGGGTCAAGAGACCCAGTACTTC
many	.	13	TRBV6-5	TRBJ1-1	CASRGTASTEAFF	TGTGCCAGCAGGGGGACGGCAAGCACTGAAGCTTTCTTT
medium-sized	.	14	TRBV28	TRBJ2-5	CASSFNRQQETQYF	TGTGCCAGCAGTTTTAATCGACAGCAAGAGACCCAGTACTTC
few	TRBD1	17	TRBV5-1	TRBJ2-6	CASTGQGAAYGANVLTF	TGCGCCAGTACGGGACAGGGGGCCGCTTATGGGGCCAACGTCCTGACTTTC
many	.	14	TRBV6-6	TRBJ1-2	CASSYTGPSYGYTF	TGTGCCAGCAGTTACACCGGACCCAGCTATGGCTACACCTTC
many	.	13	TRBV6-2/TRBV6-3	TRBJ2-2	CASSTREAGELFF	TGTGCCAGCAGCACCAGGGAGGCCGGGGAGCTGTTTTTT
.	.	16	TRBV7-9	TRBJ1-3	CASSPGRKQTGNTIYF	TGTGCCAGCAGCCCCGGGAGAAAGCAGACTGGAAACACCATATATTTT
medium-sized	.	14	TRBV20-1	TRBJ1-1	CSARGAGGKTEAFF	TGCAGTGCTAGAGGTGCTGGGGGCAAGACTGAAGCTTTCTTT
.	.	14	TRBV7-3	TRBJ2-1	CASSLAGMGNEQFF	TGTGCCAGCAGCTTAGCGGGCATGGGCAATGAGCAGTTCTTC
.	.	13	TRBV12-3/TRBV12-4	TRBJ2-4	CASSLGGKNIQYF	TGTGCCAGCAGTTTAGGGGGGAAAAACATTCAGTACTTC
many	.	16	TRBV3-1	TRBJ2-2	CASSQQGVASDGELFF	TGTGCCAGCAGCCAACAAGGCGTGGCATCCGACGGGGAGCTGTTTTTT
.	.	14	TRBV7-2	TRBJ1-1	CASSLQGRATEAFF	TGTGCCAGCAGCTTACAGGGACGGGCCACTGAAGCTTTCTTT
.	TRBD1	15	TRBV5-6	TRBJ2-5	CASSPVGQGQETQYF	TGTGCCAGCAGTCCTGTCGGACAGGGTCAAGAGACCCAGTACTTC
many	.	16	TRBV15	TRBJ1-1	CATSRDNGTINTEAFF	TGTGCCACCAGCAGAGATAACGGGACAATCAACACTGAAGCTTTCTTT
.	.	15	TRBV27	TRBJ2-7	CASSLVAVSSYEQYF	TGTGCCAGCAGTTTGGTGGCAGTAAGCTCCTACGAGCAGTACTTC
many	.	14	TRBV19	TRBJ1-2	CASSQDRDNYGYTF	TGTGCCAGTAGTCAGGACAGAGATAACTATGGCTACACCTTC
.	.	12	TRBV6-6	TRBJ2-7	CASSYFYGEQYF	TGTGCCAGCAGTTACTTCTACGGGGAGCAGTACTTC